The 22 T cell receptor beta chains below were found in one sample sequenced in a study of T-cell memory formation after mild COVID-19 (dated by TCRdb to 2020 to 2023). The library was made by 5' RACE. Reads for this sample came from an Illumina NovaSeq 6000. Clones were called with MiXCR by TCRdb after fastp trimmed the public reads at Q25, and only in-frame beta chains were retained. A single entry per CDR3 protein holds the most common genes and DNA from its merged rows. Here the sample has hundreds of thousands of distinct CDR3 sequences; about a sixth occur a single time. The ten top clones hold about 12% of the sample. The material sequenced was PBMCs or a T cell subset sorted from them (not recorded which). All receptors come from an adult woman who had mild COVID-19 (a few samples of this study predate the infection). The sample titles of this study are shuffled in the database, so cell type and time point are left out; the donor was told from shared clones.

This clonotype occurred a few times. The chain joins TRBV11-3 to TRBJ2-3; possible D gene TRBD2, 5 bases. The CDR3 sequence is 12 residues long. The V and J ends lost 2 bases and 9 bases respectively, with 9 bases between them. The germline gives CDR1 SGHNT, CDR2 YENEEA. The CDR3 is CASSLRGRTQYF. As DNA, the CDR3 is TGTGCCAGCAGCTTACGAGGGAGAACGCAGTATTTT.

The chain's CDR3 is CASSQEDPVIFEQFF. The CDR3, as DNA: TGTGCCAGCAGCCAAGAGGATCCCGTAATCTTCGAGCAGTTCTTC. The chain employs TRBV4-2 and TRBJ2-1; no firm D call. The CDR3 is 15 residues long. Germline V gene data show CDR1 as LGHNA and CDR2 as YNFKEQ. V lost 0 bases and J 10 bases, leaving 16 bases between the germline ends.

This chain links TRBV12-3 or TRBV12-4 with TRBJ2-5, with 12 bases identical to TRBD2. This CDR3 spans 16 amino acids. V was clipped by 6 bases and J by 2 bases; unmatched bases: 7. The CDR3 is CASSLTSGGNQETQYF. As DNA, the CDR3 is TGTGCCAGCAGCCTCACTAGCGGGGGGAATCAAGAGACCCAGTACTTC.

Many counts were recorded for this clonotype. This sequence joins TRBV4-2 and TRBJ2-5; D is unclear. The V gene's germline CDR1 is LGHNA and CDR2 YNFKEQ. The CDR3 runs to 12 residues. Between the trimmed V and J ends, which lost 0 bases and 7 bases, there was a span of 6 bases. As DNA, the CDR3 is TGTGCCAGCAGCCAAGATGCGGCGACCCAGTACTTC. This encodes CASSQDAATQYF.

The rearrangement uses TRBV7-9 and TRBJ2-3; 9 nucleotides match TRBD2. Germline CDR1 reads SEHNR; CDR2 reads FQNEAQ (reference sequence). V gave up 3 bases and J gave up 5 bases; unmatched junction bases: 9. The CDR3 runs 16 residues. The CDR3 region is CASSFIGAGGEDTQYF. The CDR3 nucleotides read TGTGCCAGCAGCTTTATTGGTGCGGGAGGGGAAGATACGCAGTATTTT. The whole variable domain, remainder taken from reference TRBV7-9 and TRBJ2-3, is DTGVSQNPRHKITKRGQNVTFRCDPISEHNRLYWYRQTLGQGPEFLTYFQNEAQLEKSRLLSDRFSAERPKGSFSTLEIQRTEQGDSAMYLCASSFIGAGGEDTQYFGPGTRLTVL.

This clonotype was picked up a small number of times. The chain uses TRBV6-5 and TRBJ2-5; tentative D call: TRBD2 (7 bases). Per the germline V gene, CDR1 is MNHEY and CDR2 is SVGAGI. V shed 2 bases and J shed 5 bases, with 15 bases lying between them. This CDR3 spans 15 amino acids. The CDR3 reads CASSYGGAGGETQYF. Here the CDR3 DNA reads TGTGCCAGCAGTTACGGGGGGGCTGGAGGGGAGACCCAGTACTTC.

This clonotype was seen a few times. The chain is built from TRBV2 and TRBJ1-5; D ambiguous. The germline V gene has CDR1 SNHLY and CDR2 FYNNEI. Trimming took off 2 bases at V and 5 bases at J, with 7 bases between the two ends. CDR3 length: 13 amino acids. The CDR3 DNA follows: TGTGCCAGCAGTGAAAGGCTAGATCAGCCCCAGCATTTT. This codes for CASSERLDQPQHF.

This clonotype was observed many times. In DNA, the CDR3 is TGTGCCAGCAGCGCGAACCCCGGGACAGGCTTGAAGAATGAGCAGTTCTTC. Translating gives CASSANPGTGLKNEQFF. This rearrangement joins TRBV7-8 to TRBJ2-1, with 8 bases lining up with TRBD1. CDR1 is SGHVS and CDR2 is FQNEAQ in the germline V gene. The CDR3 runs to 17 residues. V gave up 5 bases and J gave up 7 bases; unmatched junction bases: 16.

The chain is built from TRBV9 and TRBJ2-7, with 8 bases that match TRBD2. This CDR3 has 15 amino acids. From germline, CDR1 is SGDLS and CDR2 YYNGEE. J lost 3 bases, V lost 3 bases, and 8 bases had no gene match. The CDR3 here is CASSAGGTRVYEQYF. CDR3 in DNA: TGTGCCAGCAGCGCCGGTGGGACTAGGGTCTACGAGCAGTACTTC.

This clonotype has a count of ten or more. The rearrangement uses TRBV7-8 and TRBJ2-1; D is perhaps TRBD2 (5 bases). The length of the CDR3 is 17 residues. The germline CDR1 and CDR2 sequences are SGHVS and FQNEAQ. Trimming shortened V by 0 bases and J by 7 bases, and 19 bases separated the two germline ends. The CDR3 here is CASSLAGDIVDGNEQFF. CDR3 bases: TGTGCCAGCAGCTTAGCGGGAGATATAGTCGATGGGAATGAGCAGTTCTTC.

V and J are TRBV11-2 and TRBJ1-1; 9 nucleotides agree with TRBD1. The CDR3 is made up of 18 amino acids. CDR1 SGHAT and CDR2 FQNNGV come from the germline V gene. The V and J ends lost 3 bases and 1 base, in that order; junction bases with no gene match: 12. The CDR3 here is CASSFWTGAGISNTEAFF. CDR3 nucleotide sequence: TGTGCCAGCAGCTTTTGGACAGGGGCTGGTATATCGAACACTGAAGCTTTCTTT.

This clonotype came up a few times. The chain couples TRBV24-1 to TRBJ2-1; TRBD2 agrees at 8 bases. CDR3 length: 15 residues. The junction had 5 bases not matched to a gene; V was cut back by 6 bases and J by 2 bases. From germline, CDR1 is KGHDR and CDR2 SFDVKD. The CDR3 DNA follows: TGTGCCACCAGTCTGGCGGGAGGAACCTACAATGAGCAGTTCTTC. Residues: CATSLAGGTYNEQFF.

This chain connects TRBV7-6 to TRBJ2-1; 7 positions agree with TRBD2. The trim removed 7 bases at V and 7 bases at J, leaving 7 bases unmatched. The CDR3 covers 13 residues. Germline CDR1 SGHVS, CDR2 FNYEAQ. This CDR3 reads CASIDLGGNEQFF. The CDR3 region has the DNA TGTGCCAGCATCGACTTGGGGGGGAATGAGCAGTTCTTC. Looking up the rest from reference TRBV7-6 and TRBJ2-1 gives the full variable domain: GAGVSQSPRYKVTKRGQDVALRCDPISGHVSLYWYRQALGQGPEFLTYFNYEAQQDKSGLPNDRFSAERPEGSISTLTIQRTEQRDSAMYRCASIDLGGNEQFFGPGTRLTVL.

The chain couples TRBV3-1 to TRBJ2-2; TRBD1 matches 10 bases. The CDR3 has 16 residues. Unmatched junction bases numbered 8, after V lost 4 bases and J lost 6 bases. CDR1 is LGHDT and CDR2 is YNNKEL in the germline V gene (reference sequence). DNA for the CDR3: TGTGCCAGCAGCCCCAGGGGGACAGGGGTTGCCGGGGAGCTGTTTTTT. Its translation: CASSPRGTGVAGELFF.

This chain connects TRBV6-5 to TRBJ1-6; maybe TRBD1 (5 bases). The CDR3 sequence is 15 residues long. Germline V CDR1 and CDR2: MNHEY, SVGAGI. The germline V and J ends were trimmed by 7 bases and 7 bases, with 17 bases remaining between them. The chain's CDR3 is CASTTRDGANSPLHF. The CDR3 DNA follows: TGTGCCAGCACCACCAGGGACGGGGCGAATTCACCCCTCCACTTT.

V gene TRBV5-1 combines with J gene TRBJ2-7; D is uncertain. V was trimmed by 0 bases and J by 0 bases, leaving 10 bases between them. The CDR3 contains 15 residues. Germline values: CDR1 SGHRS, CDR2 YFSETQ. The CDR3: CASSLEGISSYEQYF. The CDR3 coding sequence is TGCGCCAGCAGCTTGGAGGGCATTAGCTCCTACGAGCAGTACTTC.

The V gene is TRBV12-5, the J gene TRBJ2-3; D unresolved. CDR1 is LGHNT, CDR2 FRNRAP, per germline. Trimming stripped 2 bases from V and 1 base from J, with 4 bases between. This CDR3 has 13 amino acids. The CDR3 is CASGLSRTDTQYF. The CDR3 region has the DNA TGTGCTAGTGGTTTGTCTCGCACAGATACGCAGTATTTT.

This chain joins TRBV20-1 and TRBJ2-1, with D tentatively TRBD1 (7 bases). Looked up from germline, CDR1 is DFQATT and CDR2 is SNEGSKA (reference sequence). V dropped 5 bases and J dropped 0 bases, with 26 bases sitting between them. There are 19 residues in the CDR3. CDR3 bases: TGCAGTGCTCAGCGACAGGGCCGCACCCCGCGGGGCTCCTACAATGAGCAGTTCTTC. Protein product: CSAQRQGRTPRGSYNEQFF.

The J gene is TRBJ1-5, the V gene TRBV11-3; 8 bases are shared with TRBD1. J was trimmed by 6 bases and V by 7 bases; bases with no gene match: 5. This CDR3 spans 13 amino acids. CDR1 is SGHNT and CDR2 is YENEEA in the germline V gene. CDR3 residues: CASMGQDLQPQHF. CDR3 bases: TGTGCCAGCATGGGACAGGACCTTCAGCCCCAGCATTTT.

With respect to this clonotype: It may be a read error: a sequence one base away is much more abundant. The chain has TRBV10-3 and TRBJ1-5; a possible D gene is TRBD1 (6 bases). Germline loops: CDR1 ENHRY, CDR2 SYGVKD. The CDR3 sequence is 12 residues long. For the CDR3, the DNA is TGTGCCACCAGTGGGGGGCGGGAGCCCAAGCATTTT. This gives the protein CATSGGREPKHF.

The chain couples TRBV5-1 to TRBJ2-5, with a weak D call TRBD2 (5 bases). CDR1 SGHRS and CDR2 YFSETQ come from the germline V gene. The CDR3 runs 13 residues. V gave up 0 bases and J gave up 6 bases, with 9 bases separating them. The CDR3 bases are TGCGCCAGCAGCTTGGAGTCGGGGAAGACCCAGTACTTC. This sequence encodes CASSLESGKTQYF.

There are a few counts of this clonotype. The chain has TRBV5-4 and TRBJ2-1; no firm D call. The CDR3 has 13 residues. Trimming took off 4 bases at V and 10 bases at J, with 15 bases between the two ends. Germline CDR1 and CDR2: SGHNT and YYREEE (reference sequence). The CDR3 coding sequence is TGTGCCAGCAGCCTGAGTATCCTGGCAGAGCAGTTCTTC. It yields the protein CASSLSILAEQFF.